This T cell receptor beta chain stems from a study of tumor-infiltrating lymphocytes in primary liver carcinoma. Germline loops: CDR1 SGHDT, CDR2 YYEEEE. This CDR3 is built from 16 residues. Both RNA and DNA were isolated together from approximately 20-30 mg of bulk tissue that had not been sorted. By surgical resection, the patients were treated for their primary liver carcinoma. From 500 ng of total RNA, TCR beta-specific cDNA was reverse-transcribed using a constant-region primer. Amplification in three nested multiplex PCR rounds with slightly modified ARM-PCR gave rise to TCR beta libraries. It was with TRBV1-TRBV30 forward primers and a C-beta reverse primer that the first two PCR rounds were run, at roughly 11 cycles each. MiXCR, run by TCRdb on the multiplex PCR reads, gives a single entry per CDR3 protein. This sample has 100,000 or so distinct CDR3 sequences; roughly 69% occur once, and the top ten carry around 9.5%.

Comment on this clonotype: A read error may produce the germline difference seen at one junction end.

The rearrangement links TRBV5-6 to TRBJ1-3; D call uncertain. The sequence derives from a woman in her sixties with primary liver carcinoma and hepatitis B virus infection. Sequences were obtained from liver tumor tissue from sampling region 5. Subset reported: tumor region T5, tumor centre. The CDR3 reads CASSRSTGSPGNTLYF. For the CDR3, the DNA is TGTGCCAGCAGCCGGTCCACGGGATCCCCTGGAAACACCTTATATTTT.